This is a list of T cell receptor beta chains from one sample in a study of T-cell reconstitution after alpha-beta-depleted transplantation in children. MiXCR, applied by TCRdb to the PCR reads, yields one record per CDR3 protein. The sample has around 800,000 distinct CDR3 sequences; under 20% are singletons. Specimen: PBMCs, mostly from graft donor cells, collected 360 days after TCRalphabeta/CD19-depleted stem cell transplant. The receptors shown here come from a male patient under 18 who had a stem cell transplant for acute lymphoblastic leukemia, so the T cells may come from the graft donor. CDR3s include the opening cysteine and the closing phenylalanine or tryptophan. The D gene is left open where the match is weak. Size tells how often a clone was seen (once, few, many) or the class of an expanded clone, and some rows leave it out.

abundance,d_gene,v_gene,j_gene,CDR3nt,CDR3aa
.,TRBD1,TRBV5-1,TRBJ2-6,TGCGCCAGCAGCCGTTGGACAGGGGGCGCCTCTGGGGCCAACGTCCTGACTTTC,CASSRWTGGASGANVLTF
few,TRBD2,TRBV19,TRBJ2-3,TGTGCCAGTAGTAGATGGGGGGGGAGGGGCACAGATACGCAGTATTTT,CASSRWGGRGTDTQYF
.,TRBD2,TRBV7-9,TRBJ2-1,TGTGCCAGCAGCTTAGTGGCTAGCGGGATAAACAATGAGCAGTTCTTC,CASSLVASGINNEQFF
few,.,TRBV5-1,TRBJ1-5,TGCGCCAGCAGCTTGGGGCAGCCCTATCAGCCCCAGCATTTT,CASSLGQPYQPQHF
.,.,TRBV12-3/TRBV12-4,TRBJ2-1,TGTGCCAGCACCGCTGGCGTTCTCTCCTACAATGAGCAGTTCTTC,CASTAGVLSYNEQFF
few,TRBD2,TRBV5-1,TRBJ2-5,TGCGCCAGCAGCTTGGGACTAGCGGGAGTCACCCAGTACTTC,CASSLGLAGVTQYF
few,.,TRBV29-1,TRBJ1-1,TGCAGCGTTGATTCGGGTACTGAAGCTTTCTTT,CSVDSGTEAFF
.,TRBD2,TRBV7-9,TRBJ2-1,TGTGCCAGCAGCTACGGACTAGCGGCCTACAATGAGCAGTTCTTC,CASSYGLAAYNEQFF
few,.,TRBV3-1,TRBJ1-2,TGTGCCAGCAGCCGTTTAAGCGATGGCTACACCTTC,CASSRLSDGYTF
.,TRBD2,TRBV12-3/TRBV12-4,TRBJ2-7,TGTGCCAGCAGTCTCACTAGCGGGATTCCCTACGAGCAGTACTTC,CASSLTSGIPYEQYF
many,.,TRBV11-2,TRBJ2-4,TGTGCCAGCAGCTTAGATGTGGTGGGGACCAAAAACATTCAGTACTTC,CASSLDVVGTKNIQYF
.,.,TRBV3-1,TRBJ2-2,TGTGCCAGCAGTGACAAGTTAGTTTCCACCGGGGAGCTGTTTTTT,CASSDKLVSTGELFF
.,.,TRBV27,TRBJ2-7,TGTGCCAGCAGTCCCGACGGCGGGCCCTCCTACGAGCAGTACTTC,CASSPDGGPSYEQYF
.,.,TRBV20-1,TRBJ2-3,TGCAGTGCTCAATCTGGGCGTCCTAGCACAGATACGCAGTATTTT,CSAQSGRPSTDTQYF
many,.,TRBV7-2,TRBJ2-1,TGTGCCAGCAGCCCTAGGAGGGGGGGGCCTAGCGGAGCTTCCTACAATGAGCAGTTCTTC,CASSPRRGGPSGASYNEQFF
.,TRBD1,TRBV7-2,TRBJ1-1,TGTGCCAGCAGCTCAATGGGACAGTTGAACACTGAAGCTTTCTTT,CASSSMGQLNTEAFF
.,.,TRBV18,TRBJ2-7,TGTGCCAGCTCACCACTTACCTCAGGGGTGGGCTCCTACGAGCAGTACTTC,CASSPLTSGVGSYEQYF
.,TRBD1,TRBV7-9,TRBJ1-4,TGTGCCAGCAGCTCCAGGGGGGGAAAACTGTTTTTT,CASSSRGGKLFF
many,TRBD2,TRBV12-3/TRBV12-4,TRBJ2-3,TGTGCCAGCAGTTCATTAGCGGGAATCGGAGATACGCAGTATTTT,CASSSLAGIGDTQYF
few,.,TRBV5-1,TRBJ1-2,TGCGCCAGCAGCTTCCCATCAGGGGCCCTTCGGGACTATGGCTACACCTTC,CASSFPSGALRDYGYTF
many,.,TRBV7-9,TRBJ2-1,TGTGCCACCCTCGGCGGGCTTGGGTACAATGAGCAGTTCTTC,CATLGGLGYNEQFF
.,.,TRBV5-6,TRBJ1-5,TGTGCCAGCAGCTTTGGGGGCAGGCGGCAGCCCCAGCATTTT,CASSFGGRRQPQHF
many,TRBD2,TRBV7-8,TRBJ2-3,TGTGCCAGCAGCTTAGACCCGGGACTAGCACGTGATACGCAGTATTTT,CASSLDPGLARDTQYF
many,TRBD1,TRBV10-2,TRBJ2-3,TGCGCCAGCTCCAGGGGGCGGTTGACAGATACGCAGTATTTT,CASSRGRLTDTQYF
.,TRBD1,TRBV6-5,TRBJ2-2,TGTGCCAGCAGTTACTTGGGACAGTCGACCGGGGAGCTGTTTTTT,CASSYLGQSTGELFF
once,.,TRBV5-1,TRBJ1-3,TGCGCCAGCAGACGGGATCCCTCTGGAAACACCATATATTTT,CASRRDPSGNTIYF
.,.,TRBV14,TRBJ2-3,TGTGCCAGCAGCCCCTTCCGGGCTAGCACAGATACGCAGTATTTT,CASSPFRASTDTQYF
few,TRBD2,TRBV11-1,TRBJ2-1,TGTGCCAGCAGCTCTCTAGCGGGAGGGCCGTTAAATGAGCAGTTCTTC,CASSSLAGGPLNEQFF
.,.,TRBV20-1,TRBJ2-3,TGCAGTGCTAGGAGGGGCGTGGTGGATACGCAGTATTTT,CSARRGVVDTQYF
few,.,TRBV18,TRBJ2-2,TGTGCCAGCTCACCGTATGCCGGGGAGCTGTTTTTT,CASSPYAGELFF
few,.,TRBV7-2,TRBJ2-3,TGTGCCAGCAGCTGGGGACTTGGGAGCACAGATACGCAGTATTTT,CASSWGLGSTDTQYF
.,TRBD2,TRBV4-1,TRBJ2-3,TGCGCCAGCAGCCAAGTCCTAGCGGGAATGATCACAGATACGCAGTATTTT,CASSQVLAGMITDTQYF
many,TRBD2,TRBV5-6,TRBJ2-1,TGTGCCAGCAGCTTGGACCTAGCGGAATACAATGAGCAGTTCTTC,CASSLDLAEYNEQFF
many,TRBD2,TRBV7-8,TRBJ2-1,TGTGCCAGCAGCTTAATGATAGCTAGCGGGAATAATGAGCAGTTCTTC,CASSLMIASGNNEQFF
.,.,TRBV29-1,TRBJ1-2,TGCAGCGCCACGTCCGGGGATTCTTATGGCTACACCTTC,CSATSGDSYGYTF
few,TRBD1,TRBV5-1,TRBJ2-1,TGCGCCAGCAGCAAAAGGGACAGCCGCTCCTACAATGAGCAGTTCTTC,CASSKRDSRSYNEQFF
.,.,TRBV10-3,TRBJ2-1,TGTGCCATCAGTGAGCACGGGTCTTCTGGGCTGAATGAGCAGTTCTTC,CAISEHGSSGLNEQFF
few,.,TRBV6-5,TRBJ2-1,TGTGCCAGCAGTTACTCGATTCTGCCTAGCGCAACCTACAATGAGCAGTTCTTC,CASSYSILPSATYNEQFF
.,.,TRBV5-1,TRBJ2-2,TGCGCCAGCAGCTTGGCCGGGCTCCCCAACACCGGGGAGCTGTTTTTT,CASSLAGLPNTGELFF
few,.,TRBV29-1,TRBJ2-7,TGCAGCGTCATGGGACTCCCCCACTACGAGCAGTACTTC,CSVMGLPHYEQYF
.,.,TRBV15,TRBJ2-7,TGTGCCACCAGCAGCGACAGCTACGAGCAGTACTTC,CATSSDSYEQYF
.,.,TRBV6-1,TRBJ1-5,TGTGCCAGCAGTGACGCTAGACACAATCAGCCCCAGCATTTT,CASSDARHNQPQHF
few,TRBD1,TRBV9,TRBJ1-3,TGTGCCAGCTTAACAGGGGCAAGCTCTGGAAACACCATATATTTT,CASLTGASSGNTIYF
many,TRBD2,TRBV12-3/TRBV12-4,TRBJ2-7,TGTGCCAGCAGCCCTCGACTAGCGGGAGCGGGGGAGCAGTACTTC,CASSPRLAGAGEQYF
many,.,TRBV6-5,TRBJ2-5,TGTGCCAGCAGTTCGTTGACGATCCAAGAGACCCAGTACTTC,CASSSLTIQETQYF
.,TRBD1,TRBV3-1,TRBJ2-2,TGTGCCAGCAGCCGTGTGGGGCAGGGGGCTCCCGGGGAGCTGTTTTTT,CASSRVGQGAPGELFF
.,TRBD1,TRBV24-1,TRBJ2-5,TGTGCCACCAGCCCCGGGACAGGCCCCCAAGAGACCCAGTACTTC,CATSPGTGPQETQYF
few,TRBD1,TRBV5-1,TRBJ2-2,TGCGCCAGCAGCAGAGACAGGGGACGGATCACCGGGGAGCTGTTTTTT,CASSRDRGRITGELFF
.,TRBD1,TRBV20-1,TRBJ2-7,TGCAGTGCTACCACAGGGGGACCGCAGGAGCAGTACTTC,CSATTGGPQEQYF